Many counts were recorded for the clone carrying this T cell receptor (beta chain). What it binds is not known. This specimen belongs to a study of identical twins. The authors used template switching to add a universal primer site and gave cDNA unique molecular identifiers. TCRdb passed the 5' RACE reads through MiXCR, listing each CDR3 protein once. In the table there are hundreds of thousands of distinct CDR3 sequences, roughly 6% of which are singletons. The CDR3 has 15 residues. V lost 2 bases and J lost 2; bases outside the gene matches: 7. CDR1 is SQVTM, CDR2 ANQGSEA, per germline. General observations from the study: Out-of-frame sharing of TCR alpha in monozygotic twins was underestimated by models. Abundant beta clonotypes from cord blood had fewer insertions, unlike memory repertoires, which showed none. Low generation-probability sequences were in excess among twin-shared out-of-frame alpha sequences.

Sequenced input: naive T cells sorted from blood. The clonotype was recovered from a man aged 18 to 29 in good health. The V gene is TRBV29-1, the J gene TRBJ2-7; 9 nucleotides agree with TRBD1. CDR3 in amino acids: CSVEYQGQGTYEQYF. The DNA of the CDR3 is TGCAGCGTTGAATACCAAGGACAGGGGACCTACGAGCAGTACTTC.